This T cell receptor (beta chain) was recorded in a study of cytomegalovirus exposure and HLA in healthy donors. A word on this clone: Its antigen is unidentified.

The CDR3 runs to 18 residues. Looked up from germline, CDR1 is SGHVS and CDR2 is FQNEAQ. V was pared by 2 bases and J by 2 bases, with 7 bases of the junction left unmatched. Study outcomes and limitations: An Asian-associated ancestry cluster reportedly showed fewer N-insertions than the approximately 700-donor mean in a later analysis.

PCR used 60 Vbeta primers and 13 Jbeta primers. The repertoire was sequenced with immunoSEQ multiplex PCR; TCRdb's copy has only in-frame clones and lacks some. Of 150,000 to 180,000 clones listed, over 70% are singletons. The sequenced sample was PBMCs. The chain uses TRBV7-8 and TRBJ2-1, with 12 bases aligning to TRBD2. The source of this sequence is a man aged 25-45 years in good health and CMV-seropositive. CDR3: CASSLRLAGDGTYNEQFF. The CDR3 bases are TGTGCCAGCAGCTTACGACTAGCGGGAGACGGCACCTACAATGAGCAGTTCTTC.